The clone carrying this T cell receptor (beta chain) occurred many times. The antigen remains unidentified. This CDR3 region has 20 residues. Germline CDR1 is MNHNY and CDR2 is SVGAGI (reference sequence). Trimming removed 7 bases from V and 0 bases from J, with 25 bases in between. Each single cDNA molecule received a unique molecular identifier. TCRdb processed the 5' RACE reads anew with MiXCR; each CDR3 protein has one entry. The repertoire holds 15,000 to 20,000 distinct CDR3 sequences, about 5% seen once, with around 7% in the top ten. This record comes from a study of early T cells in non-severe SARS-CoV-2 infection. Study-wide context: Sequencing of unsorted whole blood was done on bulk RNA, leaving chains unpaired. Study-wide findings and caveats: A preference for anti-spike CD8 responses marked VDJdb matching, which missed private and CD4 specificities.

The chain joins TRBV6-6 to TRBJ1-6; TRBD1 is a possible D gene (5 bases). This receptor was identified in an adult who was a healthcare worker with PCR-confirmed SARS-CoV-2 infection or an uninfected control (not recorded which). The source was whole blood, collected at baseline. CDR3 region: CASTLNRAGLTSSYNSPLHF. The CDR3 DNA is TGTGCCAGCACCTTAAACCGAGCGGGACTAACAAGCTCCTATAATTCACCCCTCCACTTT.